Below are 23 T cell receptor beta chains sequenced from a single sample in a study of blood T cell repertoires in COVID-19. The table came from immunoSEQ multiplex PCR; TCRdb's copy has only in-frame clones and leaves some out. Among about 480,000 clones listed, 70% to 90% were seen once. Sequenced sample: PBMCs or T cells enriched from blood (not recorded which). These receptor sequences come from a woman aged 40 to 55 who had recovered from COVID-19.

The chain recombines TRBV5-6 with TRBJ1-1; D not certain. This CDR3 region has 15 residues. V dropped 3 bases and J dropped 5 bases, with 17 bases sitting between them. Germline V lookup: CDR1 SGHDT, CDR2 YYEEEE. The CDR3 is CASSSGGIWKTEAFF. DNA for the CDR3: TGTGCCAGCAGCTCGGGTGGAATTTGGAAGACTGAAGCTTTCTTT. The complete variable domain, with remaining parts taken from reference TRBV5-6 and TRBJ1-1, reads DAGVTQSPTHLIKTRGQQVTLRCSPKSGHDTVSWYQQALGQGPQFIFQYYEEEERQRGNFPDRFSGHQFPNYSSELNVNALLLGDSALYLCASSSGGIWKTEAFFGQGTRLTVV.

J is TRBJ1-6 and V is TRBV6-5, with 10 bases matching TRBD1. The CDR3 extends over 16 amino acids. CDR1 and CDR2 from the germline V gene are MNHEY and SVGAGI. V shed 4 bases, J shed 8 bases, and the junction held 8 bases outside the gene matches. This CDR3 is CASSSTGGRGDSPLHF. In DNA, the CDR3 is TGTGCCAGCAGTTCGACAGGGGGCCGAGGGGATTCACCCCTCCACTTT.

The genes are TRBV7-9 and TRBJ2-2, with D tentatively TRBD2 (6 bases). V lost 0 bases, J lost 4 bases, and 21 bases lay in between. This CDR3 spans 19 amino acids. The V gene's germline CDR1 is SEHNR and CDR2 FQNEAQ (reference sequence). CDR3 in amino acids: CASSLAGLYGGDFTGELFF. The DNA for the CDR3 is TGTGCCAGCAGCTTAGCGGGGTTATACGGCGGGGATTTCACCGGGGAGCTGTTTTTT.

CDR3 sequence: CASTRTSGSSDEQYF. In nucleotides, the CDR3 is TGTGCCAGCACCAGGACTAGCGGGAGTTCAGACGAGCAGTACTTC. The V call is TRBV6-5, the J call TRBJ2-7; 13 nucleotides match TRBD2. The CDR3 has 15 residues. Germline loops: CDR1 MNHEY, CDR2 SVGAGI. Germline trimming cut 7 bases from V and 5 bases from J; bases unmatched to any gene: 8.

This chain connects TRBV19 to TRBJ1-5; 11 bases line up with TRBD1. This CDR3 has 15 amino acids. Trimming cost V 5 bases and J 7 bases; bases outside gene matches: 7. Germline CDR1 is LNHDA and CDR2 is SQIVND (reference sequence). DNA for the CDR3: TGTGCCAGTAGTCAGGGACAGGGGGTCAGGCAGCCCCAGCATTTT. This translates into CASSQGQGVRQPQHF.

The chain couples TRBV6-5 to TRBJ1-5, with D perhaps TRBD1 (5 bases). From germline, CDR1 is MNHEY and CDR2 SVGAGI. This CDR3 has 14 residues. With 7 bases removed from V and 0 bases from J, the gap between germline ends came to 10 bases. DNA of the CDR3: TGTGCCAGCACTTGGGGGGATAGCAATCAGCCCCAGCATTTT. It codes for CASTWGDSNQPQHF.

DNA for the CDR3: TGTGCCAGCAGCCCTCGGACAGCGTACAATGAGCAGTTCTTC. Translating it yields CASSPRTAYNEQFF. This chain connects TRBV9 to TRBJ2-1; weak D call: TRBD1 (6 bases). The length of the CDR3 is 14 residues. Trimming stripped 4 bases from V and 4 bases from J, with 12 bases between. From germline, CDR1 is SGDLS and CDR2 YYNGEE.

This chain connects TRBV4-3 to TRBJ1-2; the match to TRBD1 covers 8 bases. This CDR3 is built from 14 residues. Germline V gene lookup returns CDR1 LGHNA and CDR2 YSLEER. V gave up 3 bases and J gave up 2 bases; unmatched junction bases: 2. CDR3 protein: CASSQGTGNYGYTF. CDR3 nucleotide sequence: TGCGCCAGCAGCCAGGGGACAGGAAACTATGGCTACACCTTC.

The CDR3 DNA follows: TGTGCCACCAGCAGAGACAGGCCCTATGGAGGCTACACCTTC. It translates to CATSRDRPYGGYTF. The rearrangement uses TRBV15 and TRBJ1-2; D is unclear. Germline values: CDR1 LNHNV, CDR2 YYDKDF (reference sequence). CDR3 length: 14 amino acids. V lost 0 bases and J 8 bases, leaving 13 bases between the germline ends.

J is TRBJ2-5 and V is TRBV6-2 or TRBV6-3; tentatively, D is TRBD2 (5 bases). The CDR3 consists of 14 residues. V was pared by 6 bases and J by 5 bases, with 16 bases between. Germline CDR1 reads MNHEY; CDR2 reads SVGEGT. CDR3 sequence (DNA): TGTGCCAGCAGCCGCGGGCCCCGTGGGGAGACCCAGTACTTC. Amino acid sequence: CASSRGPRGETQYF.

This chain uses TRBV4-3 with TRBJ2-1; D call uncertain. The CDR3 spans 19 residues. CDR1 is LGHNA and CDR2 is YSLEER in the germline V gene. With 1 base removed from V and 0 bases from J, the gap between germline ends came to 19 bases. The DNA of the CDR3 is TGCGCCAGCAGCCAAGGAATCGGTGATATTGGGCGCTCCTACAATGAGCAGTTCTTC. Amino acids: CASSQGIGDIGRSYNEQFF.

In the case of this clone: Additional DNA sequences in this sample encode the identical CDR3. The chain is built from TRBV6-5 and TRBJ2-7; TRBD1 might be the D (5 bases). V was shortened by 6 bases and J by 4 bases, with 10 bases between the two germline ends. This CDR3 region has 12 residues. In germline, CDR1 is MNHEY, CDR2 SVGAGI. This chain's CDR3 is CASSRDRYEQYF. CDR3 nucleotide sequence: TGTGCCAGCAGCCGCGACAGATACGAGCAGTACTTC.

The V gene is TRBV18, the J gene TRBJ1-2, with D perhaps TRBD1 (5 bases). The CDR3 sequence is 16 residues long. Trimming pared 3 bases from V and 4 bases from J, leaving 18 bases between. Looked up from germline, CDR1 is KGHSH and CDR2 is LQKENI. This CDR3 is CASSPTTQGFGYGYTF. DNA of the CDR3: TGTGCCAGCTCACCGACAACTCAGGGCTTCGGCTATGGCTACACCTTC. Full variable domain (remainder filled in from reference TRBV18 and TRBJ1-2): NAGVMQNPRHLVRRRGQEARLRCSPMKGHSHVYWYRQLPEEGLKFMVYLQKENIIDESGMPKERFSAEFPKEGPSILRIQQVVRGDSAAYFCASSPTTQGFGYGYTFGSGTRLTVV.

The chain carries TRBV7-9 and TRBJ2-3; D remains unclear. The length of the CDR3 is 14 residues. Deletions cut 3 bases from V and 0 bases from J, with 7 bases between. CDR1 is SEHNR and CDR2 is FQNEAQ in the germline V gene (reference sequence). The CDR3 DNA sequence: TGTGCCAGCAGCTTGGGCGACAGCACAGATACGCAGTATTTT. Protein: CASSLGDSTDTQYF.

The V and J genes are TRBV9 and TRBJ1-5; D remains ambiguous. Germline V gives CDR1 SGDLS, CDR2 YYNGEE. V was trimmed by 4 bases and J by 4 bases, leaving 12 bases between them. This CDR3 spans 14 amino acids. CDR3 nucleotide sequence: TGTGCCAGCAGCCCGGGCGGAGGGAATCAGCCCCAGCATTTT. Protein sequence: CASSPGGGNQPQHF. The variable domain in full, completed from reference TRBV9 and TRBJ1-5, reads DSGVTQTPKHLITATGQRVTLRCSPRSGDLSVYWYQQSLDQGLQFLIQYYNGEERAKGNILERFSAQQFPDLHSELNLSSLELGDSALYFCASSPGGGNQPQHFGDGTRLSIL.

The V call is TRBV19, the J call TRBJ1-4, with D perhaps matching TRBD1 (5 bases). This CDR3 has 14 amino acids. Trimming cost V 5 bases and J 10 bases, with 17 bases left between them. From germline, CDR1 is LNHDA and CDR2 SQIVND (reference sequence). Here the CDR3 reads CASSVVAPGGKLFF. CDR3 DNA: TGTGCCAGTAGTGTCGTGGCCCCCGGGGGAAAACTGTTTTTT.

The CDR3 is CASSMGQPNYGYTF. In nucleotides, the CDR3 is TGTGCCAGTAGTATGGGACAGCCTAACTATGGCTACACCTTC. The chain has TRBV19 and TRBJ1-2, with 7 bases matching TRBD1. J gave up 0 bases and V 3 bases, and 1 base lay outside the gene matches. The CDR3 length is 14 residues. Per the germline V gene, CDR1 is LNHDA and CDR2 is SQIVND (reference sequence).

The chain is built from TRBV5-5 and TRBJ2-1; TRBD2 is a possible D gene (5 bases). Germline V CDR1 and CDR2: SGHKS, YYEKEE (reference sequence). The CDR3 runs 19 residues. Trimming left V 4 bases short and J 6 bases short, with 29 bases between. CDR3 protein: CASSLPLAGLWMSGNEQFF. The CDR3 coding sequence is TGTGCCAGCAGCCTACCCCTCGCGGGCCTGTGGATGTCGGGCAATGAGCAGTTCTTC.

The gene calls are TRBV29-1 and TRBJ2-7, with D unresolved. Germline CDR1 is SQVTM and CDR2 is ANQGSEA. V lost 7 bases and J 0 bases, leaving 10 bases between the germline ends. The CDR3 is made up of 12 amino acids. CDR3 bases: TGCAGCGCCCGGTCGAGCTCCTACGAGCAGTACTTC. Amino acid sequence: CSARSSSYEQYF.

The V and J genes are TRBV27 and TRBJ1-2, with 9 bases lining up with TRBD1. CDR1 and CDR2 from the germline V gene are MNHEY and SMNVEV (reference sequence). Trimming at V came to 4 bases and at J to 3 bases, leaving 3 bases not matched to a gene. The CDR3 has 14 amino acids. The CDR3 nucleotides are TGTGCCAGCAGTTCCCGGACAGGGGACTATGGCTACACCTTC. The encoded protein is CASSSRTGDYGYTF.

The chain uses TRBV21-1 and TRBJ2-1; the table's D call, TRBD2, has no DNA check behind it. TRBV21-1 is recorded as a pseudogene. The CDR3 runs to 16 residues. The DNA of the CDR3 is TGTGCCAGCACCAAATCCCGGGTTGGCGGGGACAATGAGCAGTTCTTC. Translation gives CASTKSRVGGDNEQFF.

This clone showed up just a few times. The rearrangement joins TRBV18 to TRBJ1-3, with 7 bases that match TRBD1. The CDR3 runs to 16 residues. Unmatched junction bases numbered 5, after V lost 3 bases and J lost 0 bases. CDR1 is KGHSH, CDR2 LQKENI, per germline. The CDR3 loop is CASSPGTASSGNTIYF. The CDR3 region has the DNA TGTGCCAGCTCACCCGGGACAGCCAGCTCTGGAAACACCATATATTTT.

In regard to this clone: A read error may produce the germline difference seen at one junction end. V is TRBV20-1 and J is TRBJ1-1; 10 bases map to TRBD1. CDR3 length equals 11 residues. The germline V gene encodes CDR1 DFQATT and CDR2 SNEGSKA (reference sequence). CDR3 DNA: TGCAGTGTTACGAAGGGACAGGGGATTGTCTTT. Protein: CSVTKGQGIVF.